Listed here is a single T cell receptor (beta chain). The data originate from a study of OX40 agonist ivuxolimab in advanced cancers. Libraries were prepared by immunoSEQ multiplex PCR; TCRdb keeps only in-frame clonotypes and omits some of them. The sample has about 63,000 clones; about 85% are singletons. The sample here was CD4+ or CD8+ T cells sorted from blood, taken in a trial of the OX40 agonist ivuxolimab. This TCR came from an adult with an advanced solid tumor such as melanoma, head and neck, liver or kidney cancer.

The CDR3 sequence is CASSPGQGWEQFF. CDR3 in DNA: TGTGCCAGCAGTCCAGGACAGGGTTGGGAGCAGTTCTTC. The chain carries TRBV6-6 and TRBJ2-1, with 8 nucleotides matching TRBD1. The ends lost 5 bases at V and 10 bases at J; junction bases unmatched: 7. Germline CDR1 is MNHNY and CDR2 is SVGAGI (reference sequence). The length of the CDR3 is 13 residues.